A single sample gave rise to the 8 T cell receptor beta chains below, sequenced in a study of shared clonotypes between healthy human individuals. This table comes from immunoSEQ multiplex PCR, and its TCRdb copy is limited to in-frame clones, with some not included. The data show more than 850,000 clones, with 75% to 85% seen just once and about 0.52% held by the top ten. The sequenced sample was memory CD4+ T cells from PBMCs. Subset of the sample: CD45RA-negative fraction. The receptors were gathered from a man younger than 35 in good health. Some clones in this sample may be carry-over from other donors' samples.

The chain carries TRBV28 and TRBJ2-1, with TRBD2 matching 9 bases. Germline lookup yields CDR1 MDHEN and CDR2 SYDVKM. The length of the CDR3 is 15 residues. V trimming: 7 bases; J trimming: 8 bases; junction bases outside the gene matches: 12. The CDR3 DNA reads TGTGCCAGCACCCAGCCGGCTAGCGGGACCGATGAGCAGTTCTTC. Translated, it gives CASTQPASGTDEQFF. Filled out from reference TRBV28 and TRBJ2-1, the complete variable domain reads DVKVTQSSRYLVKRTGEKVFLECVQDMDHENMFWYRQDPGLGLRLIYFSYDVKMKEKGDIPEGYSVSREKKERFSLILESASTNQTSMYLCASTQPASGTDEQFFGPGTRLTVL.

The V call is TRBV27, the J call TRBJ2-5, with D unresolved. This CDR3 comprises 17 residues. V lost 7 bases to trimming and J lost 5 bases, with 26 bases between them. CDR1 and CDR2 (germline): MNHEY, SMNVEV (reference sequence). CDR3 sequence: CASTQSGLSASGETQYF. Here the CDR3 DNA reads TGTGCCAGCACACAATCCGGGCTTTCCGCATCCGGGGAGACCCAGTACTTC.

The chain is built from TRBV29-1 and TRBJ2-3; 9 nucleotides agree with TRBD2. CDR1 is SQVTM, CDR2 ANQGSEA, per germline. This CDR3 has 14 residues. J lost 4 bases, V lost 8 bases, and 10 bases had no gene match. The CDR3 DNA reads as TGCAGCTCCCAGGAGGGCGGGAGGGCAGATACGCAGTATTTT. Encoded protein: CSSQEGGRADTQYF.

The J gene is TRBJ1-2, the V gene TRBV19, with TRBD1 matching over 10 bases. Germline trimming cut 3 bases from V and 8 bases from J; bases unmatched to any gene: 3. In germline, CDR1 is LNHDA, CDR2 SQIVND (reference sequence). The CDR3 length is 13 residues. CDR3 bases: TGTGCCAGTAGTATTCCGGGACAGGGGGGCTACACCTTC. Amino acids: CASSIPGQGGYTF.

V and J are TRBV5-4 and TRBJ1-2; D remains unclear. The CDR3 length is 14 residues. Trimming pared 3 bases from V and 4 bases from J, leaving 13 bases between. Germline CDR1 and CDR2: SGHNT and YYREEE (reference sequence). The CDR3 region has the DNA TGTGCCAGCAGCTCAGAGCCGTGGCGCTATGGCTACACCTTC. Amino acid sequence: CASSSEPWRYGYTF.

The chain uses TRBV2 and TRBJ1-5; TRBD1 agrees at 7 bases. This CDR3 has 13 amino acids. Per germline, CDR1 SNHLY and CDR2 FYNNEI. V dropped 5 bases and J dropped 7; count of bases not matched to a gene: 5. DNA for the CDR3: TGTGCCAGCAGTAATACAGGGGACCAGCCCCAGCATTTT. Its translation: CASSNTGDQPQHF.

The genes are TRBV18 and TRBJ2-2, with 12 positions matching TRBD2. The CDR3 is 16 residues long. In germline, CDR1 is KGHSH, CDR2 LQKENI. Trimming cost V 5 bases and J 8 bases; bases outside gene matches: 9. CDR3 sequence: CASSSSTSGSLGELFF. Here the CDR3 DNA reads TGTGCCAGCTCATCCTCGACTAGCGGGAGTTTGGGGGAGCTGTTTTTT.

The chain links TRBV28 to TRBJ1-4, with D unclear. This CDR3 comprises 13 residues. V was trimmed by 5 bases and J by 7 bases, leaving 11 bases between them. Germline assignment: CDR1 MDHEN and CDR2 SYDVKM. DNA of the CDR3: TGTGCCAGCAGTCGAGCCAGTTCTGAAAAACTGTTTTTT. This codes for CASSRASSEKLFF.